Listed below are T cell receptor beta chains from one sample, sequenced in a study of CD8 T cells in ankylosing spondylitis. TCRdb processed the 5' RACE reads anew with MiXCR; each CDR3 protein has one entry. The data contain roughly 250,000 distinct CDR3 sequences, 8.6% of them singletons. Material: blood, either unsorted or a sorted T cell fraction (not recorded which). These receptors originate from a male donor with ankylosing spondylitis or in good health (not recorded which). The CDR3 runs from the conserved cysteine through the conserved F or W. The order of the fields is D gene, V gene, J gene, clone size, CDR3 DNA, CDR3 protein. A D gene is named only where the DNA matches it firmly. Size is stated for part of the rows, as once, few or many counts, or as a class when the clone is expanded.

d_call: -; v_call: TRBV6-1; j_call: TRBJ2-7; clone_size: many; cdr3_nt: TGTGCCAGCAGTGAATCCCCCGCGGCACCCTACGAGCAGTACTTC; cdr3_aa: CASSESPAAPYEQYF
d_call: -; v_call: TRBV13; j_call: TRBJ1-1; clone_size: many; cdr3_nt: TGTGCCAGCAGCCTCTTCGAGGCCACTGAAGCTTTCTTT; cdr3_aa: CASSLFEATEAFF
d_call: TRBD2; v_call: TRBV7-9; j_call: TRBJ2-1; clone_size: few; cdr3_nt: TGTGCCAGCACCTGGGGGGGGAATGAGCAGTTCTTC; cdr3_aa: CASTWGGNEQFF
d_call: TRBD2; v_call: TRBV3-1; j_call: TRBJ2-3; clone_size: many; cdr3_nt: TGTGCCAGCAGCCGTCAGGCGGGAGGAGTCGCAGATACGCAGTATTTT; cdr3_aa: CASSRQAGGVADTQYF
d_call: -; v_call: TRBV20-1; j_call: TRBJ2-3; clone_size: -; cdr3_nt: TGCAGTGCTAGAGATCTTTCGGCTAGTATCACAGATACGCAGTATTTT; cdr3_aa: CSARDLSASITDTQYF
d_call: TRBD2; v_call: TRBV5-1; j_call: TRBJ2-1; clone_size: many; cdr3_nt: TGCGCCAGCAGCTTGCCCTTACCTGGGGAGGGCAATGAGCAGTTCTTC; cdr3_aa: CASSLPLPGEGNEQFF
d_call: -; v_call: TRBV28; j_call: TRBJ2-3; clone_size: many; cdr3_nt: TGTGCCAGCAGCCCCGGTAGCGTTAAAGATACGCAGTATTTT; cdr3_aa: CASSPGSVKDTQYF
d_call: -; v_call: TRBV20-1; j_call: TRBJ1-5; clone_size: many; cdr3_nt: TGCAGTGCTAGAGGGGGAACAGATCAGCCCCAGCATTTT; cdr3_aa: CSARGGTDQPQHF
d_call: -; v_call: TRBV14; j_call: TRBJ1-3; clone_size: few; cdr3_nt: TGTGCCAGCAACCTGGTGGGGAAAAACACCATATATTTT; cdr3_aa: CASNLVGKNTIYF
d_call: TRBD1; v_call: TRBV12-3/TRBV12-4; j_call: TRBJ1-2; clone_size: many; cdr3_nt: TGTGCCAGCAGTTTAGCCTTGACAGGGAACTATGGCTACACCTTC; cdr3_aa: CASSLALTGNYGYTF
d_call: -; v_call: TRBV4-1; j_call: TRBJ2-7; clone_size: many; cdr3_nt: TGCGCCAGCAGCCAAGTCTTAACCTACGAGCAGTACTTC; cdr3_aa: CASSQVLTYEQYF
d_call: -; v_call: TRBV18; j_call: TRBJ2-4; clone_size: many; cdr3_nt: TGTGCCAGCTCCCTAACTACTATAGAGGGCATTCAGTACTTC; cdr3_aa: CASSLTTIEGIQYF
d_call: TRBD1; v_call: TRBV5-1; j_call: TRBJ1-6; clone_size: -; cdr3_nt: TGCGCCAGCAGCTTGGGGACAGGAAGGAATTCACCCCTCCACTTT; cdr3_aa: CASSLGTGRNSPLHF
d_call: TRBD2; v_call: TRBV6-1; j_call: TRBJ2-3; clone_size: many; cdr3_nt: TGTGCCAGCAGTGAAGCAGGGGCTGGGGGGGTCACAGATACGCAGTATTTT; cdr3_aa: CASSEAGAGGVTDTQYF
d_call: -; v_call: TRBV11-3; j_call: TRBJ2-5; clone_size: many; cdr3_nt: TGTGCCAGCAGGGGAGGAGGGGAGACCCAGTACTTC; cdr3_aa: CASRGGGETQYF
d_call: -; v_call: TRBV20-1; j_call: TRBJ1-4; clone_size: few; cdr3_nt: TGCAGTGCTAGAGAACAGGGAAGTGAAAAACTGTTTTTT; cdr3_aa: CSAREQGSEKLFF
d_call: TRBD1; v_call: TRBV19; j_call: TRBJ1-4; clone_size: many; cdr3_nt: TGTGCCAGCTCCCCCCGACAGGGTTATGAAAAACTGTTTTTT; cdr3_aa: CASSPRQGYEKLFF
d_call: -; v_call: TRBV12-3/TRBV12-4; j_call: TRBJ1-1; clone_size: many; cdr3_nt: TGTGCCAGCAGTTTAGGCATAAACACTGAAGCTTTCTTT; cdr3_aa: CASSLGINTEAFF
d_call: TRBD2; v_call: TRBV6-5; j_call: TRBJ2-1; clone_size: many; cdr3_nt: TGTGCCAGCAGTTACTCGCCAACGGGAGGGCCCTACAATGAGCAGTTCTTC; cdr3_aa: CASSYSPTGGPYNEQFF
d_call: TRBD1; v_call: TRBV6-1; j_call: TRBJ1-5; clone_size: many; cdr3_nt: TGTGCCAGCAGCGAGACAGGGGATACTCAGCCCCAGCATTTT; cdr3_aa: CASSETGDTQPQHF
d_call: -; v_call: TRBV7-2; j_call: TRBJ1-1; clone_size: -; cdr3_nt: TGTGCCAGCAGCTTAGCGACCACGACAGGTGAAGCTTTCTTT; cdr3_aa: CASSLATTTGEAFF
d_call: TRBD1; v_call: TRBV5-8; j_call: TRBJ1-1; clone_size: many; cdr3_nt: TGTGCCAGCAGCTCCGGGACAGGGTTTTTGGGTGCTTTCTTT; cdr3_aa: CASSSGTGFLGAFF
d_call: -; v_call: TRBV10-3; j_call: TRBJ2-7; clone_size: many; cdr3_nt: TGTGCCATCACCGAGGGGGGTAAAAAGCCCTACGAGCAGTACTTC; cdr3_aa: CAITEGGKKPYEQYF
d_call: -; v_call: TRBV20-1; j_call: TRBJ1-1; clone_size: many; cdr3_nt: TGCAGCTATAACCGGGGTTCTGAAGCTTTCTTT; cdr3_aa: CSYNRGSEAFF
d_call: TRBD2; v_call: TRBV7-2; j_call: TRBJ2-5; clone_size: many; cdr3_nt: TGTGCCAGCAGCCCGCGGGGGGGGCCAGAGACCCAGTACTTC; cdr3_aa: CASSPRGGPETQYF
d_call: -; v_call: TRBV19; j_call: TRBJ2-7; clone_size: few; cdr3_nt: TGTGCCAGTAGTCCCCGGGACCTCCCCTACGAGCAGTACTTC; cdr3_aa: CASSPRDLPYEQYF
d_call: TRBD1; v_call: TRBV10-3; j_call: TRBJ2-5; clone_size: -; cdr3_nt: TGTGCCATCAGTGAGAGCAGGACAGGGGGCTTGGAGACCCAGTACTTC; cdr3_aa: CAISESRTGGLETQYF
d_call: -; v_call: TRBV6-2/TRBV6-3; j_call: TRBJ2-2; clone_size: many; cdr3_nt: TGTGCCTGCTCGAGGAGTGGAATTCCAGGGGACACCGGGGAGCTGTTTTTT; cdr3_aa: CACSRSGIPGDTGELFF
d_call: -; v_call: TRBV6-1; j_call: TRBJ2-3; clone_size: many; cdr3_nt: TGTGCCAGCAGCCTAGAGCGGCAAGATACGCAGTATTTT; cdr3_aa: CASSLERQDTQYF
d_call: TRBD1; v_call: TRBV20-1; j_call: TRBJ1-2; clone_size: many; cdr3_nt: TGCAGTGCTGTAGGAGTTGGGACAGGGGGCTATGGCTACACCTTC; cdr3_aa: CSAVGVGTGGYGYTF
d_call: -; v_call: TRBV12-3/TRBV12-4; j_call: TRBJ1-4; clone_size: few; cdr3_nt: TGTGCCAGCAGTTCAGTCGGGGAAGGTGAAAAACTGTTTTTT; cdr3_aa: CASSSVGEGEKLFF
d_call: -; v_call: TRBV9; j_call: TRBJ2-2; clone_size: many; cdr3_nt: TGTGCCAGCAGCCCGGGACGGGGATTCACCGGGGAGCTGTTTTTT; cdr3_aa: CASSPGRGFTGELFF
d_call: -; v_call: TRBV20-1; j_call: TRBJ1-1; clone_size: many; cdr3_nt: TGCAGTGCTAGAGATGTGGGGGGAGGAACTGAAGCTTTCTTT; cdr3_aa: CSARDVGGGTEAFF